The text below deals with one TCR beta chain. The data belong to a study of cytomegalovirus exposure and HLA in healthy donors. 13 Jbeta primers and 60 Vbeta primers were used for the PCR. Produced via immunoSEQ multiplex PCR; TCRdb's table is partial and in-frame only. The data show some 160,000 clones, around three quarters seen once. The CDR3 covers 15 residues. Between the trimmed V and J ends, which lost 1 base and 4 bases, there was a span of 13 bases. CDR1 is MGHRA and CDR2 is YSYEKL in the germline V gene. The sequence was collected from a man in his forties in good health and CMV-seronegative. This chain connects TRBV4-1 to TRBJ2-5; the D gene is possibly TRBD2 (6 bases). The sequenced material came from PBMCs. CDR3 region: CASSQASLASETQYF. The CDR3 coding sequence is TGCGCCAGCAGCCAAGCTTCTCTAGCGTCAGAGACCCAGTACTTC.